These T cell receptor beta chains were read from a single sample in a study of blood T cell repertoires in COVID-19. Profiling relied on immunoSEQ multiplex PCR, and the TCRdb table lists in-frame clones only, not all of them. The data show about 220,000 clones, approximately 80% seen once. Sample: peripheral blood. The receptor set was obtained from a man aged 25 to 45 with active or convalescent COVID-19. CDR3s include the opening cysteine and the closing phenylalanine or tryptophan.

j_call v_call cdr3_aa
TRBJ2-7 TRBV11-2 CASSYRGSGGYEQYF
TRBJ1-6 TRBV6-5 CASSYSERPSDSPLHF
TRBJ1-1 TRBV5-1 CASRPPYRGLNTEAFF
TRBJ2-1 TRBV6-5 CASSKYINEQFF
TRBJ2-1 TRBV11-2 CASSFFQVGTEQFF
TRBJ2-6 TRBV6-6 CARSHAGGGSGANVLTF
TRBJ2-7 TRBV5-5 CASSFRPLGTSGSYEQYF
TRBJ2-7 TRBV7-6 CASSLAQPYEQYF
TRBJ2-5 TRBV24-1 CATSDPDRGEETQYF
TRBJ1-2 TRBV6-5 CASSQGGFWGYTF
TRBJ2-7 TRBV6-5 CASSYRGRTYEQYF
TRBJ2-7 TRBV10-3 CAISESASGRTYEQYF
TRBJ2-7 TRBV27 CASSSQRSSRYEQYF
TRBJ2-3 TRBV9 CASSPTGSDTQYF
TRBJ2-3 TRBV5-1 CASSTGDRANTDTQYF
TRBJ1-4 TRBV11-2 CASSYSGQGETNEKLFF